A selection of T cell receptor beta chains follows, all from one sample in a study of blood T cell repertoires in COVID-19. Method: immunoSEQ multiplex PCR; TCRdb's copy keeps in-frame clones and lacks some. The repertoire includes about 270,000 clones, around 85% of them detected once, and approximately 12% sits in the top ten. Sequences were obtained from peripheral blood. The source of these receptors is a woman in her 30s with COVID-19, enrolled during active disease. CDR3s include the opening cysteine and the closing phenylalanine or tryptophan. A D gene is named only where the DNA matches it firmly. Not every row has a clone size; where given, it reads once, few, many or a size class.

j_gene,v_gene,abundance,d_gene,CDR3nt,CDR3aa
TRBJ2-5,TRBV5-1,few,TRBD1,TGCGCCAGCAGGGACCCCGGGACAGGGGGCTTAGAGACCCAGTACTTC,CASRDPGTGGLETQYF
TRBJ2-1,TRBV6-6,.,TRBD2,TGTGCCAGCAGTTTACTAGCGGGGGGTTACAATGAGCAGTTCTTC,CASSLLAGGYNEQFF
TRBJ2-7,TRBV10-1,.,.,TGCGCCAGCAGCCCTCCGGGACATCTTGGGCAGTACTTC,CASSPPGHLGQYF
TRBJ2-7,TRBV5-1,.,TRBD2,TGCGCCAGCAGCACCGGGACTAGCGGGTCCTACGAGCAGTACTTC,CASSTGTSGSYEQYF
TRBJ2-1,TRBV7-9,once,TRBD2,TGTGCCAGCAGCTTGGTGGGACTACTACTCAATGAGCAGTTCTTC,CASSLVGLLLNEQFF
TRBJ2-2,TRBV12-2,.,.,TGTGCAAGTCGCTTAGAAGTTTGGCCAGGGACTTCCGGGGAGCTGTTTTTT,CASRLEVWPGTSGELFF
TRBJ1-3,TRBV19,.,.,TGTGCCAGCGAAGTCGGGATCTCTGGAAACACCATATATTTT,CASEVGISGNTIYF
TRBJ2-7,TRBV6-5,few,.,TGTGCCAGCAGTTACCAAACAGGAAGCTCCTACGAGCAGTACTTC,CASSYQTGSSYEQYF
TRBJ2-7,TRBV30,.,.,TGTGCCTGGAGTCTGGAGGGCGAGCAGTACTTC,CAWSLEGEQYF
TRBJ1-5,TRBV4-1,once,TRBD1,TGCGCCAGCAGCCAAACTGGGACAGCCGATCAGCCCCAGCATTTT,CASSQTGTADQPQHF
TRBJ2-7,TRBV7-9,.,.,TGTGCCAGCGCGGAGTTGTCCGAGCAGTACTTC,CASAELSEQYF
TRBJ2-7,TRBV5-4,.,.,TGTGCCAGCAGCTTGAGTTCCGGGTTGGGCTCCTACGAGCAGTACTTC,CASSLSSGLGSYEQYF
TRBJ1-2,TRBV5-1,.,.,TGCGCCAGCAGCCCTACAGGGACGCCAGGCTACACCTTC,CASSPTGTPGYTF
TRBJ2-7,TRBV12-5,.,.,TGTGCTAGTGGTAAATACGGGTCCACCTACGAGCAGTACTTC,CASGKYGSTYEQYF
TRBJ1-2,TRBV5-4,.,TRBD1,TGTGCCAGCAGCTTGGACAGGGGAGAGGGTGGCTACACCTTC,CASSLDRGEGGYTF
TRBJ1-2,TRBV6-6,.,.,TGTGCCAGCAGTACGGGTGTCCGGGTCTATGGCTACACCTTC,CASSTGVRVYGYTF
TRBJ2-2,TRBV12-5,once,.,TGTGCTAGTGGTTTGCCGAAGGGAAGGGGTTTGTACACCGGGGAGCTGTTTTTT,CASGLPKGRGLYTGELFF
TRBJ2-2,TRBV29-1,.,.,TGCAGCGTTGGATCGGAGACCGGGGAGCTGTTTTTT,CSVGSETGELFF
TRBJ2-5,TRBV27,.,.,TGTGCCAGCAGTTTATATGCGGGTCGGGAGACCCAGTACTTC,CASSLYAGRETQYF
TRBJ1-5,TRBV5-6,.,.,TGTGCCAGCAGCTTGGCCGGCGGGAAGGGCAGTCAGCCCCAGCATTTT,CASSLAGGKGSQPQHF
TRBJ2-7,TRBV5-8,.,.,TGTGCCAGCAGCTTCGGACAGATGATCTACGAGCAGTACTTC,CASSFGQMIYEQYF
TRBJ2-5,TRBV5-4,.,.,TGTGCCAGCAGCTCTGACAGGGCGTTAGGGAGGGAGACCCAGTACTTC,CASSSDRALGRETQYF
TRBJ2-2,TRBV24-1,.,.,TGTGCCACCAGTGACCGGAGGGTAGCGGATCTGACCGGGGAGCTGTTTTTT,CATSDRRVADLTGELFF
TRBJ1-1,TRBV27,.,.,TGTGCCAGCAGAGGGACAACCGAAGCTTTCTTT,CASRGTTEAFF
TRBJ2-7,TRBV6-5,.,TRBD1,TGTGCCAGCAGCCCGCTTCGTAGGGGGCCCCACGAGCAGTACTTC,CASSPLRRGPHEQYF
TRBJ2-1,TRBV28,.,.,TGTGCCAGCGTCTTGTACAATGAGCAGTTCTTC,CASVLYNEQFF
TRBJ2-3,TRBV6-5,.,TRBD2,TGTGCCAGCAGCCGGGACTACACAGATACGCAGTATTTT,CASSRDYTDTQYF
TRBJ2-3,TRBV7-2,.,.,TGTGCCAGCAGCTTCTACACAGATACGCAGTATTTT,CASSFYTDTQYF
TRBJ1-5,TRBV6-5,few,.,TGTGCCAGCAGTCGAGGCCCTACGGGCAATCAGCCCCAGCATTTT,CASSRGPTGNQPQHF
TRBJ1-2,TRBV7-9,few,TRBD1,TGTGCCAGCAGCCGACAGGGAAACTATGGCTACACCTTC,CASSRQGNYGYTF
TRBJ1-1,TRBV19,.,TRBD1,TGTGCCAGTAGTTTTGGACAGGGGGGCACTGAAGCTTTCTTT,CASSFGQGGTEAFF
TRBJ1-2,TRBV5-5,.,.,TGTGCCAGCAGCTCCCGCAGACAGTCTTCCTATGGCTACACCTTC,CASSSRRQSSYGYTF
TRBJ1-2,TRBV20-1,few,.,TGCAGTGCTAGTGGCTGGGGAGACTATGGCTACACCTTC,CSASGWGDYGYTF
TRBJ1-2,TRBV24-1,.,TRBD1,TGTGCCACCACAGGTGTGGTATCGACAGGGTCCGGCTACACCTTC,CATTGVVSTGSGYTF
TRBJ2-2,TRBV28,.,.,TGTGCCAGCAGGTCTCAGGGGACAGGGGAGCTGTTTTTT,CASRSQGTGELFF
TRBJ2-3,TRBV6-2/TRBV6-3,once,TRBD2,TGTGCCAGCAGTCGACTAGCGGGGGCCCCAGATACGCAGTATTTT,CASSRLAGAPDTQYF
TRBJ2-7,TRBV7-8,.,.,TGTGCCAGCAGCCCCTCAACCTCGGCTAGTGCCTACGAGCAGTACTTC,CASSPSTSASAYEQYF
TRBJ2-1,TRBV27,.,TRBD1,TGTGCCAGCAGTCTGGACAGGGGTTACAATGAGCAGTTCTTC,CASSLDRGYNEQFF
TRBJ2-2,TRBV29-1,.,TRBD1,TGCAGCGTTGAGGGACAGGAGAACACCGGGGAGCTGTTTTTT,CSVEGQENTGELFF
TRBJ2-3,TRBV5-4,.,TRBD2,TGTGCCAGCAGCCTGGGAGGGTACACAGATACGCAGTATTTT,CASSLGGYTDTQYF
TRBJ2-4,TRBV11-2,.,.,TGTGCCAGCCGGGGGGCGGGGGCCAAAAACATTCAGTACTTC,CASRGAGAKNIQYF
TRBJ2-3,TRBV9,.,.,TGTGCCAGCAGCGAAGACGGGGATACGCAGTATTTT,CASSEDGDTQYF
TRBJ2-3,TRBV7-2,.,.,TGTGCCAGCAGCGTCGCGCTAAGGGGAGATACGCAGTATTTT,CASSVALRGDTQYF
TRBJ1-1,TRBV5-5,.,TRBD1,TGTGCCAGCAGCTTGGCTACGACAGGGACGGAAGCTTTCTTT,CASSLATTGTEAFF
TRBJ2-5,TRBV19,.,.,TGTGCCAGTAGTATAGGCCAGAGGGCGGGAGAGACCCAGTACTTC,CASSIGQRAGETQYF
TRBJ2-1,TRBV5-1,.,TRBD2,TGCGCCAGCAGCCTAGCGGGATCAGGGACTCGTTCCTACAATGAGCAGTTCTTC,CASSLAGSGTRSYNEQFF
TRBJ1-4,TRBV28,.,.,TGTGCCAGCAGGCAGGCTAATGAAAAACTGTTTTTT,CASRQANEKLFF
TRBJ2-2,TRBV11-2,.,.,TGTGCCAGCAGCTTCTTTACGGCCGGGGAGCTGTTTTTT,CASSFFTAGELFF
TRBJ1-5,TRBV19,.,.,TGTGCCAGCCGTGACATAATGGATAGCAATCAGCCCCAGCATTTT,CASRDIMDSNQPQHF
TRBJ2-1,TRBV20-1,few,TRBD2,TGCAGTGCTAGTTTGAGTCTAGCGGATAACAATGAGCAGTTCTTC,CSASLSLADNNEQFF
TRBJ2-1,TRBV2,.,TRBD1,TGTGCCAGCAGCCGACAGGGCTCGGGGAATGAGCAGTTCTTC,CASSRQGSGNEQFF
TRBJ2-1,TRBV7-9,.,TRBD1,TGTGCCAGCAGCTCGATAGGGGACAGGGGCCGCGAGCAGTTCTTC,CASSSIGDRGREQFF
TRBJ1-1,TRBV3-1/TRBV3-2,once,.,TGTGCCAGCAGCCAAGGAGGCCTAGGGAGAATGAACACTGAAGCTTTCTTT,CASSQGGLGRMNTEAFF
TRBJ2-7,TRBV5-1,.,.,TGCGCCAGCAGACAGTTGTCAACCTACGAGCAGTACTTC,CASRQLSTYEQYF